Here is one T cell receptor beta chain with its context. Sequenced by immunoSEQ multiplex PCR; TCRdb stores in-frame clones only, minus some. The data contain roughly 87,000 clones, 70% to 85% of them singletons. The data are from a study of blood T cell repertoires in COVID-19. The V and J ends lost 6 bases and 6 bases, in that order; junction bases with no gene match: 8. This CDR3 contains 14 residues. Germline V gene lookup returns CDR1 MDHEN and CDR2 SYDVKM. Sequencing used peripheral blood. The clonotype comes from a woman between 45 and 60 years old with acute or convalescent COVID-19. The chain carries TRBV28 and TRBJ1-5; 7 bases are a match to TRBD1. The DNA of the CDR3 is TGTGCCAGCAGCTCGCGAGGGGACAGTCAGCCCCAGCATTTT. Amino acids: CASSSRGDSQPQHF.